This T cell receptor beta chain was profiled in a study of blood T cell repertoires in COVID-19. Study summary: T cells, B-cell-depleted T cells, or PBMCs supplied cDNA or gDNA.

In the authors' workflow: Counts of nucleated cells, estimated from reference gene primer amplification, were obtained. This table comes from immunoSEQ multiplex PCR, and its TCRdb copy is limited to in-frame clones, with some not included. That table gives V, J and clone size, and the DNA gave D and trimming. Of a few hundred thousand clones listed, around nine tenths are singletons. Germline CDR1 is LGHDT and CDR2 is YNNKEL (reference sequence). V lost 1 base, J lost 4 bases, and 10 bases lay in between. The CDR3 has 15 amino acids. The V gene is TRBV3-1 (or the pseudogene TRBV3-2), the J gene TRBJ1-4, with no clear D. Material: peripheral blood. The clonotype comes from a woman between 65 and 79 years old with COVID-19, enrolled during active disease. Written as DNA, the CDR3 is TGTGCCAGCAGCCAAGGTGGGCTCCTTAATGAAAAACTGTTTTTT. This sequence encodes CASSQGGLLNEKLFF.